A selection of T cell receptor beta chains follows, all from one sample in a study of T cell responses to AZD1222 COVID-19 vaccine. Clones were sequenced by immunoSEQ multiplex PCR, and TCRdb holds only the in-frame ones, with some missing. The sample contains 75,000 to 100,000 clones, more than 80% of which appear only once. The starting material was peripheral blood, obtained on day 0 of AZD1222 vaccination. These receptor sequences come from an adult in good health. CDR3s include the opening cysteine and the closing phenylalanine or tryptophan. A D gene is named only where the DNA matches it firmly.

TRBV28	-	TRBJ2-6	CASSPYSPNVLTF
TRBV28	-	TRBJ1-5	CASSLSRGNQPQHF
TRBV10-3	-	TRBJ2-1	CAISESSGGEQFF
TRBV7-9	TRBD2	TRBJ2-1	CASSLDGTSSDEQFF
TRBV5-1	TRBD1	TRBJ1-1	CASSITGQRNTEAFF
TRBV10-3	TRBD1	TRBJ1-1	CAIGGVGQGATEAFF
TRBV7-9	-	TRBJ1-1	CASSQVGGIEAFF
TRBV27	-	TRBJ1-2	CASSPTRKKDGYTF
TRBV19	TRBD1	TRBJ1-5	CASSLNPGQGSQPQHF
TRBV2	TRBD1	TRBJ2-5	CASSGVTGGETQYF
TRBV4-1	TRBD2	TRBJ2-3	CASSQNRAGGPTDTQYF
TRBV4-1	-	TRBJ2-3	CASSHASGPTTDTQYF
TRBV6-2/TRBV6-3	-	TRBJ2-7	CASSPLGRASSYEQYF
TRBV27	TRBD1	TRBJ1-2	CASSPDRGDGYTF
TRBV7-2	TRBD2	TRBJ2-5	CASSSWTSGTETQYF
TRBV12-5	-	TRBJ2-1	CASGFGRVNEQFF
TRBV12-3/TRBV12-4	-	TRBJ1-1	CASSLYRSQAFF
TRBV6-5	-	TRBJ2-7	CASSSGFSEQYF
TRBV5-1	-	TRBJ2-1	CASSLNQRANEQFF
TRBV11-3	-	TRBJ1-1	CASSPSRAGNTEAFF
TRBV10-2	-	TRBJ2-2	CASKEGGANTGELFF
TRBV28	-	TRBJ1-2	CASSLTGRVLGYTF
TRBV4-1	-	TRBJ1-2	CASSQDRTIYGYTF
TRBV5-4	-	TRBJ2-2	CASSLGAGPAGELFF
TRBV5-4	TRBD1	TRBJ1-2	CASRHTGGAWGYTF
TRBV19	-	TRBJ1-2	CASSKQALGGYGYTF
TRBV5-1	TRBD2	TRBJ2-3	CASSLRTSGALTDTQYF
TRBV28	TRBD1	TRBJ2-5	CASSLGPPAGGRETQYF
TRBV5-4	-	TRBJ2-1	CASSLGGGSTYNEQFF
TRBV5-1	-	TRBJ2-3	CASSLGSRGGGTDTQYF